The T cell receptor (beta chain) under discussion was sequenced for a study of CD8 T cells in ankylosing spondylitis. Study-level findings and limits: Before this, some motif variants had been reported in reactive arthritis synovial fluid and blood. A TCR beta motif of under 10 highly homologous variants appeared characteristic of ankylosing spondylitis blood. Disease-linked clones reportedly concentrated significantly in matched ankylosing spondylitis synovial fluid.

The germline V and J ends were trimmed by 5 bases and 4 bases, with 17 bases remaining between them. The CDR3 is 15 amino acids. One entry per CDR3 protein, called by TCRdb with MiXCR from the 5' RACE reads. The data hold 100,000 to 150,000 distinct CDR3 sequences, with roughly 15% observed a single time. For this clonotype: The antigen is unknown.

Material for sequencing was blood, either unsorted or a sorted T cell fraction (not recorded which). The sequence was obtained from a female donor with ankylosing spondylitis or in good health (not recorded which). This sequence joins TRBV12-3 or TRBV12-4 and TRBJ1-1, with D perhaps matching TRBD1 (6 bases). CDR3 in amino acids: CASSPAGGPGTEAFF. Here the CDR3 DNA reads TGTGCCAGCAGTCCGGCGGGGGGGCCGGGCACTGAAGCTTTCTTT.